This TCR beta chain originates from a study of cytomegalovirus exposure and HLA in healthy donors. A note on this clone: The antigen remains unidentified.

Whole-study findings and limits: A later analysis reported that several of the most significant clusters appeared to be linked to common viral pathogens, among them Epstein-Barr virus. A later analysis showed TCR association rates differing by HLA locus, peaking at DRB1 and lowest at HLA-C.

In the PCR, 60 Vbeta and 13 Jbeta primers were used. In the original processing: A follow-up analysis tallied around 76 million unique TCR beta chains, about 10 million shared. Profiled with immunoSEQ multiplex PCR; TCRdb holds only in-frame clones, not every one. That table supplies the V and J calls and clone size; D and trimming were determined from the DNA. This table has fewer than 95,000 clones, about 84% appearing once. The donors comprised healthy bone marrow donors. Germline CDR1 SGDLS, CDR2 YYNGEE. The ends lost 0 bases at V and 1 base at J; junction bases unmatched: 2. The CDR3 runs to 15 residues.

The TCR comes from a man younger than 35 in good health and CMV-seronegative. Sequencing was performed on PBMCs. This chain joins TRBV9 and TRBJ2-5; 8 nucleotides match TRBD2. DNA of the CDR3: TGTGCCAGCAGCGTAGTGAGCGGGGGCCAAGAGACCCAGTACTTC. Encoded protein: CASSVVSGGQETQYF.